This record covers a single TCR beta chain. Antigen specificity is unknown. The junction shows a germline mismatch at one end, possibly a read error. This sample stems from a study of post-analysis software for immune sequencing data. Overall study context: Multiple sclerosis in the patients followed relapsing-remitting, secondary progressive and progressive-relapsing courses.

Prepared TCR beta cDNA libraries contained unique molecular identifiers. Starting from around 0.96 to 9.9 million T cells, the study yielded approximately 500,000 cDNA molecules. TCRdb reprocessed the PCR reads via MiXCR and lists one record per CDR3 protein. The sample lists about 460,000 distinct CDR3 sequences, 45% occurring once. This CDR3 spans 17 amino acids. Germline V gene data show CDR1 as SGHNT and CDR2 as YENEEA. General observations from the study: Controls had significantly higher normalized Chao1 diversity than multiple sclerosis patients. Relative to controls, patients had about 5 TRBV segments at higher frequency, with TRBV5-6, TRBV5-1 and TRBV20-1 among these. Strong same-batch co-clustering of samples appeared with F measure clustering.

Sequenced sample: blood. This clonotype originated in a girl aged 10-17 years with multiple sclerosis. V gene TRBV11-3 combines with J gene TRBJ2-6; tentative D call: TRBD1 (7 bases). In nucleotides, the CDR3 is TGTGTCAGCAGCTTAGCGGCAGGGGGTTATGGGGCCAACGTCCTGACTTTC. This codes for CVSSLAAGGYGANVLTF.